This TCR beta chain was sequenced during a study of regulatory T cells in long-lasting Graves disease (TCRdb year 2021). At the level of the whole study: Newly diagnosed Graves' disease patients had taken antithyroid drugs for less than 3 months. Persistent Graves' disease patients were compared with newly diagnosed Graves' disease patients by peripheral blood TCR sequencing and RNA sequencing. The study took place in China and was registered as a clinical trial. TCR sequencing covered 13 persistent and roughly 20 newly diagnosed Graves' disease patients, around 35 samples in total. Here is what the overall study found, with its caveats: A larger number of public clonotypes was shared among persistent patients (more than 2,500) than among newly diagnosed patients (around 890). Lower TCR Shannon entropy and fewer highly expanded clones were observed in persistent Graves' disease patients than in newly diagnosed patients, which suggested clonal expansion. The small sample size was acknowledged by the authors as a limitation that may reduce accuracy. Because the primary lesion, thyroid tissue, could not be accessed, the study looked at peripheral blood alone. Sequencing and analysis were limited to the TCR beta chain.

Library creation used multiplex PCR. TCRdb lists the instrument as Illumina HiSeq 4000. iRepertoire HTBI primers and Arm-PCR amplification of CDR3 regions were used to construct TCR beta libraries. PCR products were gel purified before sequencing. As for the authors' bioinformatics: Gene usage analysis of CDR3 amino acid clonotypes relied on the roughly 64 TRBV and 14 TRBJ segments identified across samples. COPE and FqMerger were used to merge filtered high-quality paired reads into contigs. BLAST was used to align contigs to the IMGT TRBV, TRBD and TRBJ reference genes, and CDR3 was defined following IMGT. Highly expanded clones were defined as clonotypes with a frequency above 0.1%. Shannon entropy was used to measure repertoire diversity, and the Gini coefficient was used to measure V-J evenness. Public clonotypes were defined as clonotypes shared by more than one individual. TCRdb reworked the public reads: Q25 trimming with fastp, MiXCR clone assembly, productive beta chains retained. Here each entry gathers all rows of one CDR3 protein and keeps the most common genes and DNA. In this record, the V and J calls reflect TCRdb's handling and not the investigators' own analysis. A total of some 600,000 distinct CDR3 sequences appear in this sample, about 16% of them only once. More than 10% of the sample is in the top ten clones.

Read against the paper, the sample's time point label means: newly diagnosed GD, antithyroid drugs for less than 3 months. RNA was extracted from PBMCs in TRIzol for both TCR sequencing and RNA sequencing. The diagnosis of Graves' disease was made according to American Thyroid Association guidelines. Patients were recruited from an endocrinology department in Xi'an, China. Each patient gave 9 to 10 milliliters of peripheral blood, collected in an EDTA anticoagulant tube. Ficoll Paque Plus density gradient separation was used to isolate PBMCs, and no further T cell sorting was done. An Agilent 2100 Bioanalyzer and agarose gel were used to check RNA quality, while a NanoDrop 2000 measured RNA concentration. This clonotype was seen more than once but under ten times. This receptor's antigen is unknown. One base away there is no much larger clone; base qualities are not given. These data are also associated with another study on T cells in Graves' hyperthyroidism and ophthalmopathy. As the second paper documents: Graves' hyperthyroidism was defined as stable when no progression to ophthalmopathy occurred over 18 months of follow-up. Hyperthyroidism patients were aged 18 to 65 years and newly diagnosed, with disease duration of less than 2 months. The study excluded patients with uncontrolled infections, other autoimmune diseases, pregnancy or lactation. Diagnoses were established on the basis of clinical symptoms, serum thyroxine and TRAb, thyroid ultrasound, and orbital computed tomography. The first round of RT-PCR for the TCR CDR3 was performed with the HTBI primer set and the Qiagen OneStep RT-PCR kit. Most expanded thyroid clonotypes (frequency above 0.001) were also detected in blood, suggesting blood repertoires may reflect thyroid immune responses. A 13 V-J signature model separated ophthalmopathy from stable hyperthyroidism, with about 88% sensitivity and about 81% specificity in cross-validation and 80%/75% in testing. In validation, the model predicted progression to ophthalmopathy a median of around 6.5 months before onset, with 70% to 71% sensitivity and roughly 73% specificity. TCR V-J signatures able to tell the groups apart were searched for in a discovery cohort of 90 to 100 patients, of whom around 43 had Graves' ophthalmopathy and about 55 had stable Graves' hyperthyroidism. Whether ophthalmopathy could be predicted prospectively was tested in an independent validation cohort made up of roughly 19 hyperthyroidism patients plus 17 patients who later progressed to ophthalmopathy. The roughly 91 discovery patients were randomly divided into training and test sets at a 7:3 ratio. In more than 5 Graves' hyperthyroidism patients, the study also compared T-cell repertoires from thyroid tissue with T-cell repertoires from blood. After blood sampling, hyperthyroidism patients were treated with methimazole at a starting dose of 30 mg daily, and ophthalmopathy patients were treated with high-dose intravenous methylprednisolone. A second multiplex PCR round built the libraries, followed by size selection and purification. Sequencing of the libraries was done on an Illumina HiSeq2000 using paired-end 100 bp reads. SOAPnuke was used to process the raw data, with reads discarded if the reads contained adapters or uncalled bases, had a mean Phred below 15, or lacked an exact constant-primer or identifier match. High-quality paired reads were merged using COPE v1.2.5, and each unique nucleotide sequence was defined as a clonotype. Clonotypes were aligned to IMGT TRBV, TRBD and TRBJ reference segments using MiTCR v1.1. Analysis was restricted to V-J combinations with a frequency above 0.0001, which covered roughly 99% of repertoires. A TCS score was defined as the ratio of F50 (clonal expansion) to E x V (chaos), with BLOSUM62-based TCRdist applied between CDR3 peptides within each V-J. Welch's t-statistics and random forest reduced approximately 520 V-J features to 13, which were used in a naive Bayes classifier (R e1071). No statistical method was used to fix the sample size in advance, and group allocation was not hidden from the investigators. TCR Vbeta CDR3 sequencing of 120 to 150 peripheral blood samples (43 ophthalmopathy, about 80 hyperthyroidism and some 17 progressor patients) is reported in the paper.

The starting material was peripheral blood mononuclear cells (PBMCs), obtained at new diagnosis, from a patient treated with antithyroid drugs. This receptor was obtained from a man aged 18 to 35 with Graves disease. Donor details come from another sample of the same person, matched by shared clones.

This receptor carries the CDR3 CASSRGGSSAAYEQYF. The DNA sequence is as follows: TGTGCCTCCTCCCGGGGGGGTTCTTCGGCGGCCTACGAGCAGTACTTC. The chain uses TRBV9 and TRBJ2-7; 8 middle bases align to TRBD2. Trimming removed 10 bases from V and 2 bases from J; the gene matches leave 17 bases unexplained. Reading from cysteine to phenylalanine, the CDR3 counts 16 amino acids. Only CDR3 DNA remains: 48 bases, in frame from the first base. The germline V gene specifies SGDLS as CDR1 and YYNGEE as CDR2.